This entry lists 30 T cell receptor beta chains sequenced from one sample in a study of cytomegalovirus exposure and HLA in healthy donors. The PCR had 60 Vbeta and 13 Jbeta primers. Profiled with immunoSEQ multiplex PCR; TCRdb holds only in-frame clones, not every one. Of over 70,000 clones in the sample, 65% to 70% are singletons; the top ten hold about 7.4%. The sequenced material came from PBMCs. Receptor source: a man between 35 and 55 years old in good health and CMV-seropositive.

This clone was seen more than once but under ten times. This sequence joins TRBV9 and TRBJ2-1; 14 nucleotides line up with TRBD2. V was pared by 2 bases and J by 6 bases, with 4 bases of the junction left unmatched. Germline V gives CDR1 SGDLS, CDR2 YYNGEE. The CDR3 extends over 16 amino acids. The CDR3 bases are TGTGCCAGCAGCGTTGCCGGGACTAGCGGGAGCAATGAGCAGTTCTTC. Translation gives CASSVAGTSGSNEQFF.

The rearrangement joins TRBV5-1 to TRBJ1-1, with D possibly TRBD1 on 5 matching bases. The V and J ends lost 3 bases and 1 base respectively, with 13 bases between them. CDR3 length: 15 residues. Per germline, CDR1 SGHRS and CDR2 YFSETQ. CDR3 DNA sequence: TGCGCCAGCAGCTGGGGAGGGGAACCGAACACTGAAGCTTTCTTT. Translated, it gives CASSWGGEPNTEAFF.

In nucleotides, the CDR3 is TGTGCCTTGGCCAGGGGCCCCCTCCCCTACGAGCAGTACTTC. Amino acid sequence: CALARGPLPYEQYF. The genes are TRBV30 and TRBJ2-7; the D gene is possibly TRBD1 (6 bases). Germline CDR1 reads GTSNPN; CDR2 reads SVGIG (reference sequence). The CDR3 extends over 14 amino acids. Trimming removed 7 bases from V and 2 bases from J, with 18 bases in between.

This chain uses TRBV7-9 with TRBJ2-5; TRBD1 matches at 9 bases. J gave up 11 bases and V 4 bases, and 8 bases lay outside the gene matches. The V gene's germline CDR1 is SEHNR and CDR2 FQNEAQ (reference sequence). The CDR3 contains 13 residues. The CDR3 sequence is CASSSTTGGKQYF. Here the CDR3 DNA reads TGTGCCAGCAGCTCTACGACAGGGGGAAAGCAGTACTTC. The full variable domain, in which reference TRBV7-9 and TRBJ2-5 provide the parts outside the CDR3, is DTGVSQNPRHKITKRGQNVTFRCDPISEHNRLYWYRQTLGQGPEFLTYFQNEAQLEKSRLLSDRFSAERPKGSFSTLEIQRTEQGDSAMYLCASSSTTGGKQYFGPGTRLLVL.

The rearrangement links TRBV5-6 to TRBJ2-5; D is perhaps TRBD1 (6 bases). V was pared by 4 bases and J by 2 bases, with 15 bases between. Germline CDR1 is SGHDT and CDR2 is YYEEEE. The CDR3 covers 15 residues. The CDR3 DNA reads TGTGCCAGCAGCGCAGGACCCGGGACACAAGAGACCCAGTACTTC. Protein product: CASSAGPGTQETQYF.

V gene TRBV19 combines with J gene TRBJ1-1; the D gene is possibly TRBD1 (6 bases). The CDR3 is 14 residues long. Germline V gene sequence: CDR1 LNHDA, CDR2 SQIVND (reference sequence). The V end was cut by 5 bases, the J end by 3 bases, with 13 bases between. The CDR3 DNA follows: TGTGCCAGTAGTGCCTCAGGGGTTTACACTGAAGCTTTCTTT. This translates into CASSASGVYTEAFF.

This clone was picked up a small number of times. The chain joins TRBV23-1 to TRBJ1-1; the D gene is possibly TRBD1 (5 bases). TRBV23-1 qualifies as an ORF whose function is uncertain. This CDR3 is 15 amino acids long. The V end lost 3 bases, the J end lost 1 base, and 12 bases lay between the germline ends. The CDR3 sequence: CASSHLNDRNTEAFF. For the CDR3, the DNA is TGCGCCAGCAGTCATCTTAACGACAGGAACACTGAAGCTTTCTTT.

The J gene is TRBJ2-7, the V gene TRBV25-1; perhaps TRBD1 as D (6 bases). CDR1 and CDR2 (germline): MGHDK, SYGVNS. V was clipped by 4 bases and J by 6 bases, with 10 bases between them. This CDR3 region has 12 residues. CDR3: CASSAGGGEQYF. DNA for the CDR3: TGTGCCAGCAGTGCTGGGGGCGGCGAGCAGTACTTC.

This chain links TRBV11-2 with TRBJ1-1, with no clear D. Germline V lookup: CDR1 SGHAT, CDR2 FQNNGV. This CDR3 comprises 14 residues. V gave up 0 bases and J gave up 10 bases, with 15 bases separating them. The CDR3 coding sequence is TGTGCCAGCAGCTTAGATCCCCTCGTCAGTGGAGCTTTCTTT. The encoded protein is CASSLDPLVSGAFF.

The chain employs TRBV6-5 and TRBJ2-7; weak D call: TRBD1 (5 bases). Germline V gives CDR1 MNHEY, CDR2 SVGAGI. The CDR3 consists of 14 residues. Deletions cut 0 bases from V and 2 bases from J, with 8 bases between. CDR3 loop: CASSYSKGTYEQYF. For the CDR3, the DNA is TGTGCCAGCAGTTACTCGAAGGGGACCTACGAGCAGTACTTC.

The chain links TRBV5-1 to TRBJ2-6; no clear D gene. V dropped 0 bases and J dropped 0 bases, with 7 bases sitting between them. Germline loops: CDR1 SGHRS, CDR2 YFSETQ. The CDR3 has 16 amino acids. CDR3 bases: TGCGCCAGCAGCTTGGTCGGAGTCTCTGGGGCCAACGTCCTGACTTTC. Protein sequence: CASSLVGVSGANVLTF.

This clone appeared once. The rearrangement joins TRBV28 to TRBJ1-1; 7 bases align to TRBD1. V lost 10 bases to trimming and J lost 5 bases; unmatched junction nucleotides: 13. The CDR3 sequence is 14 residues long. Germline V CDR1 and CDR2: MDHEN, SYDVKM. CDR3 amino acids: CATLGGGYQTEAFF. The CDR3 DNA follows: TGTGCCACACTTGGAGGGGGCTATCAAACTGAAGCTTTCTTT.

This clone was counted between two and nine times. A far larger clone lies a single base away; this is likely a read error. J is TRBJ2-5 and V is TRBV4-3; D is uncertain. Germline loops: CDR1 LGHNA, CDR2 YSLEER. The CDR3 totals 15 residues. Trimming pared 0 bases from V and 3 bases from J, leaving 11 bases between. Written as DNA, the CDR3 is TGCGCCAGCAGCCAAGATAGTTCGAGAAAAGAGACCCAGTACTTC. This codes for CASSQDSSRKETQYF.

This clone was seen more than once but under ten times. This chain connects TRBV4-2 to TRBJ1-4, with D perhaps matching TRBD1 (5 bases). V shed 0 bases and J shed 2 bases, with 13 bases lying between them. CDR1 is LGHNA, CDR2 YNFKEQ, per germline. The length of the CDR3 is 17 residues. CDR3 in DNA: TGTGCCAGCAGCCAAGATAAAATAGCAGGGACTAATGAAAAACTGTTTTTT. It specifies CASSQDKIAGTNEKLFF.

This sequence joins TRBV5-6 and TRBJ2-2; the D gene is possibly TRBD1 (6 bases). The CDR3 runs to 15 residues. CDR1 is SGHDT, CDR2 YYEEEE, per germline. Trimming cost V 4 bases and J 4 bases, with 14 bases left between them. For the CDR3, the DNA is TGTGCCAGCAGCGGTAAGACAGGAGCCACCGGGGAGCTGTTTTTT. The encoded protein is CASSGKTGATGELFF.

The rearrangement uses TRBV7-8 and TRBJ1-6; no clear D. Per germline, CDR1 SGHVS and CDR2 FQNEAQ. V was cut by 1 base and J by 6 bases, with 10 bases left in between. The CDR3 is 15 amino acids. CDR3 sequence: CASSLGEGGNSPLHF. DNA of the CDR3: TGTGCCAGCAGCTTAGGTGAGGGCGGTAATTCACCCCTCCACTTT.

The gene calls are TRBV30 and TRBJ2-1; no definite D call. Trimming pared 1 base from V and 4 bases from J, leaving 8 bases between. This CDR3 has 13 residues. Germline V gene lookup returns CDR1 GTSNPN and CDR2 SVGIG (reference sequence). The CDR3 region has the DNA TGTGCCTGGAGTGGCTTAGTGTACAATGAGCAGTTCTTC. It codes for CAWSGLVYNEQFF.

CDR3 nucleotide sequence: TGTGCCTATTCGACGGAGGGGTCCTATGGCTACACCTTC. Translation gives CAYSTEGSYGYTF. This chain uses TRBV30 with TRBJ1-2; D possibly corresponds to TRBD1 (5 bases). Germline V gives CDR1 GTSNPN, CDR2 SVGIG (reference sequence). V was shortened by 7 bases and J by 4 bases, with 16 bases between the two germline ends. This CDR3 is 13 amino acids long. Full variable domain (rest looked up from reference TRBV30 and TRBJ1-2): SQTIHQWPATLVQPVGSPLSLECTVEGTSNPNLYWYRQAAGRGLQLLFYSVGIGQISSEVPQNLSASRPQDRQFILSSKKLLLSDSGFYLCAYSTEGSYGYTFGSGTRLTVV.

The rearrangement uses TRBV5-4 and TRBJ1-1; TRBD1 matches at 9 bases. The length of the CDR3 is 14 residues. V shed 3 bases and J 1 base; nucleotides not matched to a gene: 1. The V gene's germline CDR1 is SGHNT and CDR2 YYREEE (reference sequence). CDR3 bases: TGTGCCAGCAGCTGGGGACAGGGGAACACTGAAGCTTTCTTT. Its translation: CASSWGQGNTEAFF.

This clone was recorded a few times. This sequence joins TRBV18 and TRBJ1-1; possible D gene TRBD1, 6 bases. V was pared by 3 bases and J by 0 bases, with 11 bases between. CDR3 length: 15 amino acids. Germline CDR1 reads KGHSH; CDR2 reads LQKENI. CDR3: CASSPPPGVNTEAFF. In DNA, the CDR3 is TGTGCCAGCTCACCCCCCCCAGGGGTGAACACTGAAGCTTTCTTT.

The DNA of the CDR3 is TGCGCCAGCAGCAGACAGGGTTCGGAGACCCAGTACTTC. Protein sequence: CASSRQGSETQYF. The chain carries TRBV5-1 and TRBJ2-5; 7 nucleotides align to TRBD1. Germline lookup yields CDR1 SGHRS and CDR2 YFSETQ. The CDR3 runs 13 residues. V lost 4 bases to trimming and J lost 5 bases; unmatched junction nucleotides: 5.

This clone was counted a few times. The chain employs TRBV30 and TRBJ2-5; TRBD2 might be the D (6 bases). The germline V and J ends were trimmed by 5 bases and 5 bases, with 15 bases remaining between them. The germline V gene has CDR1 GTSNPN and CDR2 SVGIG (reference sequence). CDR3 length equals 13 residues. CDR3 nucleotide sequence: TGTGCCTGGGGAAAGCGGGTAAGGGAGACCCAGTACTTC. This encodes CAWGKRVRETQYF.

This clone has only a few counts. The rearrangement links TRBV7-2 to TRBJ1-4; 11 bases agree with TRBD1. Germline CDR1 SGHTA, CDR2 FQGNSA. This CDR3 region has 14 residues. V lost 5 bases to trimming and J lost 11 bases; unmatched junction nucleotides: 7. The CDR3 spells CASSPGTGGRKLFF. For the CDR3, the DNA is TGTGCCAGCAGCCCCGGGACAGGGGGGCGGAAACTGTTTTTT.

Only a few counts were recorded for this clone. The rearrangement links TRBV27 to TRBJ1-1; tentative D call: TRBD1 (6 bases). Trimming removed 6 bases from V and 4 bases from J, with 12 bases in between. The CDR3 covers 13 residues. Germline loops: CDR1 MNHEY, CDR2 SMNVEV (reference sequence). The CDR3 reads CASSSGQITEAFF. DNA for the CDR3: TGTGCCAGCAGCTCTGGACAGATCACTGAAGCTTTCTTT.

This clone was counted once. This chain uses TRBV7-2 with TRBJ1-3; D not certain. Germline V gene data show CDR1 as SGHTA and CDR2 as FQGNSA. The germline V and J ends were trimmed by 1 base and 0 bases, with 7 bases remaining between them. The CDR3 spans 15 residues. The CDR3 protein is CASSLGESSGNTIYF. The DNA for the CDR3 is TGTGCCAGCAGCTTAGGGGAGAGCTCTGGAAACACCATATATTTT.

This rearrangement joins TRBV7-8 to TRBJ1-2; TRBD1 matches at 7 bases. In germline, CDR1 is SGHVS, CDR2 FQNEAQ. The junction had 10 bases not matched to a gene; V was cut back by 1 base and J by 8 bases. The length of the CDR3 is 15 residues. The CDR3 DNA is TGTGCCAGCAGCTTAGGCGGACAGGAGTCTTTGGGCTACACCTTC. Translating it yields CASSLGGQESLGYTF.

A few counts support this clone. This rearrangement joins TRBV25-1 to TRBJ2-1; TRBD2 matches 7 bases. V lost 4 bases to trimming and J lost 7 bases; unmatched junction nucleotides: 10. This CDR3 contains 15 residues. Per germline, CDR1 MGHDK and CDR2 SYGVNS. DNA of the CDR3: TGTGCCAGCAGTGGCCCGGGGAACGGGGGGAATGAGCAGTTCTTC. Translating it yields CASSGPGNGGNEQFF.

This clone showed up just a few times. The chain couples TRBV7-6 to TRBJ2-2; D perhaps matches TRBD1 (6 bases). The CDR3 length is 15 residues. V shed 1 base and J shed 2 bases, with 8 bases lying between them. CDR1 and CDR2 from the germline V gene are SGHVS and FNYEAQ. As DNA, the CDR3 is TGTGCCAGCAGCTTAGAGGGACACAACACCGGGGAGCTGTTTTTT. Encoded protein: CASSLEGHNTGELFF.

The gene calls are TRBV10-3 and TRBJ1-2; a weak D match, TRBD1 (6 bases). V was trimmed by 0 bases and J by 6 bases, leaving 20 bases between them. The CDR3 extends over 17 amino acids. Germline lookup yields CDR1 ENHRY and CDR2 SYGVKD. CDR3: CAISESLFLAQGNGYTF. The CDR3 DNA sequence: TGTGCCATCAGTGAGTCGCTCTTTTTGGCACAGGGAAATGGCTACACCTTC.

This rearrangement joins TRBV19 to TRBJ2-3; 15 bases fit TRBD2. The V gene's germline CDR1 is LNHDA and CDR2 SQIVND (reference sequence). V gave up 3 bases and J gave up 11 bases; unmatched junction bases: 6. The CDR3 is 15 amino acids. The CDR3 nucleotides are TGTGCCAGTAGTATGGGGACTAGCGGGGGGAGGAGGCAGTATTTT. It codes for CASSMGTSGGRRQYF.